The clone carrying this T cell receptor beta chain was counted only a few times. TCRdb called clones again from the PCR reads with MiXCR. The table has some 8,100 clones, roughly 29% seen once; the top ten hold around 19%. The CDR3 totals 15 residues. In germline, CDR1 is MNHEY, CDR2 SMNVEV (reference sequence). The germline V and J ends were trimmed by 4 bases and 13 bases, with 23 bases remaining between them. Thyroid surgery had not been preceded by any treatment in any patient. The data are from a study of metastatic and nonmetastatic thyroid tumors. Study background: The comparison covered peripheral blood and tumor or nodule tissue in malignant and benign thyroid patients.

The sample comprised tumor tissue. The J gene is TRBJ2-1, the V gene TRBV27, with D hard to call. The sequence came from a female donor with papillary thyroid cancer or a benign thyroid nodule (not recorded which). Some clones in this sample may be carry-over from other donors' samples. This chain's CDR3 is CASSSLPFQAATQFF. CDR3 DNA: TGTGCCAGCAGTTCTCTACCTTTCCAGGCTGCGACACAGTTCTTC.